Presented here are 13 T cell receptor beta chains from one specimen sequenced in a study of radiotherapy plus CTLA-4 blockade in lung cancer. TCRdb's table, derived via immunoSEQ multiplex PCR, lists solely in-frame clones and lacks some. The sample contains 53,000 or so clones, less than 90% of which appear only once. Sequenced material: peripheral blood, taken from a patient treated with radiotherapy plus ipilimumab. Every receptor here comes from a human donor with non-small cell lung cancer that progressed on radiotherapy plus ipilimumab. Some clones in this sample may be carry-over from other donors' samples.

The gene calls are TRBV11-2 and TRBJ2-7; D might be TRBD2 (5 bases). The germline V gene encodes CDR1 SGHAT and CDR2 FQNNGV. V was trimmed by 1 base and J by 0 bases, leaving 10 bases between them. The CDR3 totals 15 residues. This CDR3 is CASSLGPGSSYEQYF. The CDR3 DNA reads as TGTGCCAGCAGCTTAGGACCGGGAAGCTCCTACGAGCAGTACTTC.

The chain couples TRBV7-6 to TRBJ2-3; 8 nucleotides match TRBD1. J gave up 1 base and V 2 bases, and 8 bases lay outside the gene matches. Per germline, CDR1 SGHVS and CDR2 FNYEAQ. The CDR3 spans 17 residues. The CDR3 loop is CASSLTGGMYRTDTQYF. Written as DNA, the CDR3 is TGTGCCAGCAGCTTAACAGGGGGAATGTACCGCACAGATACGCAGTATTTT.

The rearrangement links TRBV7-9 to TRBJ2-1; TRBD2 matches 13 bases. Looked up from germline, CDR1 is SEHNR and CDR2 is FQNEAQ (reference sequence). The J segment lost 1 base and the V segment lost 3 bases, leaving 0 bases of the junction unmatched. The CDR3 runs 16 residues. In DNA, the CDR3 is TGTGCCAGCAGCTTGACTAGCGGGAGGTCCTACAATGAGCAGTTCTTC. It codes for CASSLTSGRSYNEQFF.

V is TRBV5-1 and J is TRBJ2-1; TRBD2 might be the D (6 bases). Looked up from germline, CDR1 is SGHRS and CDR2 is YFSETQ. The CDR3 contains 15 residues. V lost 0 bases, J lost 4 bases, and 11 bases lay in between. CDR3 DNA: TGCGCCAGCAGCTTGGGGGGGGATCAATACAATGAGCAGTTCTTC. Its protein is CASSLGGDQYNEQFF.

The chain employs TRBV15 and TRBJ1-5, with D possibly matching TRBD1 (6 bases). V was trimmed by 5 bases and J by 2 bases, leaving 19 bases between them. Germline V gives CDR1 LNHNV, CDR2 YYDKDF (reference sequence). The CDR3 has 17 amino acids. CDR3 in DNA: TGTGCCACCAGCCCCCGAGGGGGGGCGCGGGGCAATCAGCCCCAGCATTTT. Translation: CATSPRGGARGNQPQHF.

The chain joins TRBV25-1 to TRBJ2-2, with 7 bases lining up with TRBD1. CDR1 MGHDK and CDR2 SYGVNS come from the germline V gene. With 2 bases clipped from V and 6 bases from J, the junction kept 3 bases outside the gene matches. The CDR3 loop spans 14 amino acids. The CDR3 bases are TGTGCCAGCAGTGAACAACAGGGGCCCGGGGAGCTGTTTTTT. Its protein is CASSEQQGPGELFF.

The V gene is TRBV2, the J gene TRBJ2-4; no reliable D call. Trimming removed 4 bases from V and 8 bases from J, with 21 bases in between. Germline lookup yields CDR1 SNHLY and CDR2 FYNNEI. This CDR3 contains 16 residues. CDR3 residues: CASSVVLDEEGDIQYF. The CDR3 DNA follows: TGTGCCAGCAGTGTGGTCCTCGATGAGGAAGGAGACATTCAGTACTTC.

The rearrangement uses TRBV6-5 and TRBJ2-7; tentative D call: TRBD2 (6 bases). Germline CDR1 reads MNHEY; CDR2 reads SVGAGI. The CDR3 has 15 residues. Trimming pared 4 bases from V and 3 bases from J, leaving 16 bases between. CDR3 nucleotides: TGTGCCAGCAGTTCCCCCGGGGACGGGGGCTACGAGCAGTACTTC. It yields the protein CASSSPGDGGYEQYF.

The rearrangement links TRBV4-2 to TRBJ2-2; 7 bases line up with TRBD1. The V segment lost 4 bases and the J segment 4 bases; nucleotides outside the gene matches: 9. Germline CDR1 LGHNA, CDR2 YNFKEQ. This CDR3 region has 16 residues. The CDR3 DNA is TGTGCCAGCAGCCTCGACGACAGGGAAGGCACCGGGGAGCTGTTTTTT. It translates to CASSLDDREGTGELFF.

This chain uses TRBV19 with TRBJ1-5; TRBD1 might be the D (5 bases). There are 17 residues in the CDR3. The germline V gene encodes CDR1 LNHDA and CDR2 SQIVND (reference sequence). Trimming took 7 bases from V and 1 from J, leaving 20 bases between them. The CDR3 loop is CASTPFRTGESNQPQHF. For the CDR3, the DNA is TGTGCCAGTACCCCCTTTCGTACAGGAGAAAGCAATCAGCCCCAGCATTTT.

This chain joins TRBV7-9 and TRBJ2-7; TRBD2 matches at 10 bases. With 5 bases clipped from V and 3 bases from J, the junction kept 10 bases outside the gene matches. The CDR3 totals 16 residues. The germline gives CDR1 SEHNR, CDR2 FQNEAQ (reference sequence). The CDR3 loop reads CASSPPRGTSDYEQYF. The CDR3 nucleotides are TGTGCCAGCAGCCCCCCTAGGGGGACTAGCGACTACGAGCAGTACTTC.

The CDR3 DNA follows: TGTGCCAGCAGCTTAGACTCAGGGGCCATTGGAAACACCATATATTTT. Protein product: CASSLDSGAIGNTIYF. The rearrangement uses TRBV11-2 and TRBJ1-3; a weak D match, TRBD1 (6 bases). The germline V gene encodes CDR1 SGHAT and CDR2 FQNNGV. Trimming took off 0 bases at V and 3 bases at J, with 12 bases between the two ends. There are 16 residues in the CDR3.

Concerning this clone: The DNA is left out, because the CDR3 cannot be placed on it with certainty; the CDR3 is given as TCRdb lists it. This chain connects TRBV9 to TRBJ2-5; the table gives TRBD2 as D, unverified against the DNA. 16 amino acids form the CDR3, both terminal residues included. The germline gives CDR1 SGDLS, CDR2 YYNGEE. The chain's CDR3 is CASNLEGEGFLETQYF.